The clone carrying this TCR beta chain was counted many times. The antigen remains undetermined. These data are taken from a study of spatial heterogeneity in lung cancer. Study-level background: Detection of beta-chain sequences consistently exceeded that of alpha-chain sequences.

Trimming removed 6 bases from V and 1 base from J, with 7 bases in between. The CDR3 runs to 12 residues. Germline CDR1 and CDR2: DFQATT and SNEGSKA (reference sequence). Time point described: sample taken at primary tumor resection. No cell sorting; template was whole RNA from tumor, lung tissue or PBMC. A total of approximately 77 untreated early-stage non-small cell lung cancer patients served as donors. MiXCR was run by TCRdb on the 5' RACE reads, yielding one entry per CDR3 protein. The sample has under 30,000 distinct CDR3 sequences, over 3% seen once. Overall study results and limits: Ubiquitous, expanded tumor-derived TCRs were more frequently observed in blood at resection than at follow-up.

The V call is TRBV20-1, the J call TRBJ1-5; no firm D call. The TCR comes from a female donor with early-stage non-small cell lung cancer. The sample consisted of PBMCs, taken at surgery. DNA of the CDR3: TGCAGTGCGGTGAACAGCAATCAGCCCCAGCATTTT. This codes for CSAVNSNQPQHF.